These 16 T cell receptor beta chains were sequenced from one sample in a study of T-cell memory formation after mild COVID-19. One entry per CDR3 protein results from TCRdb running MiXCR on the 5' RACE reads. The repertoire holds about 110,000 distinct CDR3 sequences, with around 11% as singletons. Input material: PBMCs or a T cell subset sorted from them (not recorded which). The origin of the receptors is an adult woman who had mild COVID-19 (a few samples of this study predate the infection). Cell type and time point are not known.

The CDR3 DNA reads as TGTGCCAGCAGCCAACCCGGGACTAGCGGGAATTCGAGCTCCTACGAGCAGTACTTC. Translated: CASSQPGTSGNSSSYEQYF. The chain uses TRBV3-1 and TRBJ2-7; TRBD2 matches at 13 bases. This CDR3 spans 19 amino acids. The germline V gene has CDR1 LGHDT and CDR2 YNNKEL (reference sequence). V was pared by 2 bases and J by 0 bases, with 10 bases of the junction left unmatched.

This clonotype was recorded at least ten times. V usage is TRBV20-1 and J usage is TRBJ2-3; TRBD2 matches at 9 bases. The CDR3 has 15 residues. In germline, CDR1 is DFQATT, CDR2 SNEGSKA (reference sequence). V shed 4 bases, J shed 6 bases, and the junction held 11 bases outside the gene matches. The CDR3 region is CSAITGTSPGDTQYF. For the CDR3, the DNA is TGCAGTGCTATCACCGGGACTAGCCCGGGGGATACGCAGTATTTT.

The rearrangement joins TRBV12-3 or TRBV12-4 to TRBJ2-5, with TRBD1 matching 8 bases. The CDR3 extends over 12 amino acids. The V segment lost 8 bases and the J segment 5 bases; nucleotides outside the gene matches: 4. The CDR3 here is CASGYRGETQYF. CDR3 DNA: TGTGCCAGCGGTTACAGGGGGGAGACCCAGTACTTC.

This clonotype appeared a few times. The chain combines TRBV11-3 with TRBJ2-7; no definite D call. The CDR3 is 11 residues long. With 5 bases removed from V and 2 bases from J, the gap between germline ends came to 4 bases. Germline loops: CDR1 SGHNT, CDR2 YENEEA. The CDR3: CASSITYEQYF. CDR3 in DNA: TGTGCCAGCAGCATTACCTACGAGCAGTACTTC.

This clonotype was counted many times. This chain connects TRBV4-2 to TRBJ2-5; D tentatively fits TRBD1 or TRBD2 (5 bases each). The CDR3 totals 15 residues. Between the trimmed V and J ends, which lost 4 bases and 5 bases, there was a span of 17 bases. Germline loops: CDR1 LGHNA, CDR2 YNFKEQ. The CDR3 region is CASSRSAGTWETQYF. In DNA form, the CDR3 reads TGTGCCAGCAGCCGCTCTGCCGGGACCTGGGAGACCCAGTACTTC.

The chain employs TRBV5-5 and TRBJ2-7, with D possibly being TRBD1 (6 bases). Germline CDR1 and CDR2: SGHKS and YYEKEE (reference sequence). There are 17 residues in the CDR3. The germline V and J ends were trimmed by 3 bases and 1 base, with 20 bases remaining between them. CDR3 DNA sequence: TGTGCCAGCAGCTCCTCCCCGCGACAGGCTCGATCCTACGAGCAGTACTTC. Residues: CASSSSPRQARSYEQYF.

This clonotype was counted only a few times. The chain is built from TRBV3-1 and TRBJ2-7, with 9 bases identical to TRBD1. The CDR3 sequence is 16 residues long. Germline CDR1 and CDR2: LGHDT and YNNKEL (reference sequence). Germline trimming cut 0 bases from V and 2 bases from J; bases unmatched to any gene: 5. The CDR3 region has the DNA TGTGCCAGCAGCCAAGAACCGGGACAGGGTACCTACGAGCAGTACTTC. As protein: CASSQEPGQGTYEQYF.

This chain connects TRBV12-3 or TRBV12-4 to TRBJ2-5; D remains unclear. This CDR3 has 12 residues. With 6 bases removed from V and 5 bases from J, the gap between germline ends came to 10 bases. CDR3: CASSRVMETQYF. The CDR3, as DNA: TGTGCCAGCAGCCGTGTTATGGAGACCCAGTACTTC.

Points on this clonotype: At one of its ends the junction is not consistent with the germline gene, which may arise from a read error. V is TRBV11-2 and J is TRBJ1-5, with D uncertain. The germline CDR1 and CDR2 sequences are SGHAT and FQNNGV. There are 15 residues in the CDR3. This chain's CDR3 is CASSLEGRSDQPQHF. DNA for the CDR3: TGTGCCAGCAGCCTAGAGGGAAGATCGGATCAGCCCCAGCATTTT.

The CDR3 sequence: CASSPDYSNQPQHF. Here the CDR3 DNA reads TGTGCCAGCAGTCCGGATTATAGCAATCAGCCCCAGCATTTT. V is TRBV12-3 or TRBV12-4 and J is TRBJ1-5; D gene unclear. Trimming shortened V by 5 bases and J by 0 bases, and 8 bases separated the two germline ends. The CDR3 contains 14 residues.

This clonotype was picked up many times. This chain joins TRBV27 and TRBJ2-6; D is uncertain. This CDR3 is built from 14 residues. Trimming removed 6 bases at V and 0 bases at J, with 6 bases between. Germline lookup yields CDR1 MNHEY and CDR2 SMNVEV (reference sequence). In nucleotides, the CDR3 is TGTGCCAGCAGACAACTCTCTGGGGCCAACGTCCTGACTTTC. It yields the protein CASRQLSGANVLTF.

This clonotype was detected ten times or more. V gene TRBV5-1 combines with J gene TRBJ2-5; a possible D gene is TRBD2 (6 bases). Trimming stripped 6 bases from V and 5 bases from J, with 20 bases between. CDR1 is SGHRS and CDR2 is YFSETQ in the germline V gene. The CDR3 runs to 15 residues. This chain's CDR3 is CASTGEEGRLETQYF. The CDR3 bases are TGCGCCAGCACCGGCGAGGAGGGGCGGTTGGAGACCCAGTACTTC.

The chain employs TRBV11-2 and TRBJ2-1, with 8 bases lining up with TRBD2. The ends lost 4 bases at V and 8 bases at J; junction bases unmatched: 22. From germline, CDR1 is SGHAT and CDR2 FQNNGV. This CDR3 has 19 amino acids. The CDR3 is CASSSRPTDGTRSAYEQFF. The DNA of the CDR3 is TGTGCCAGCAGCTCCAGACCAACCGACGGGACTAGATCCGCCTATGAGCAGTTCTTC.

The chain recombines TRBV5-6 with TRBJ1-6, with 7 bases lining up with TRBD1. Germline V CDR1 and CDR2: SGHDT, YYEEEE. The ends lost 0 bases at V and 7 bases at J; junction bases unmatched: 1. This CDR3 is built from 14 residues. CDR3: CASSLGGGNSPLHF. CDR3 in DNA: TGTGCCAGCAGCTTGGGAGGGGGCAATTCACCCCTCCACTTT. Variable domain in full (rest from reference TRBV5-6 and TRBJ1-6): DAGVTQSPTHLIKTRGQQVTLRCSPKSGHDTVSWYQQALGQGPQFIFQYYEEEERQRGNFPDRFSGHQFPNYSSELNVNALLLGDSALYLCASSLGGGNSPLHFGNGTRLTVT.

The chain recombines TRBV4-1 with TRBJ1-2; TRBD1 might be the D (6 bases). This CDR3 has 14 residues. Deletions cut 0 bases from V and 3 bases from J, with 8 bases between. Germline CDR1 reads MGHRA; CDR2 reads YSYEKL. The CDR3 DNA is TGCGCCAGCAGCCAAGACAGGGGCTACTATGGCTACACCTTC. Translation gives CASSQDRGYYGYTF.

The rearrangement joins TRBV7-9 to TRBJ2-2; 8 positions agree with TRBD2. The CDR3 loop spans 16 amino acids. V dropped 10 bases and J dropped 0; count of bases not matched to a gene: 10. Germline-derived CDR1 and CDR2 are SEHNR and FQNEAQ (reference sequence). The CDR3 sequence: CAKRETSFANTGELFF. The CDR3 nucleotides are TGTGCCAAGCGGGAGACCTCCTTCGCGAACACCGGGGAGCTGTTTTTT. Based on the CDR3 plus reference TRBV7-9 and TRBJ2-2, the full variable domain is DTGVSQNPRHKITKRGQNVTFRCDPISEHNRLYWYRQTLGQGPEFLTYFQNEAQLEKSRLLSDRFSAERPKGSFSTLEIQRTEQGDSAMYLCAKRETSFANTGELFFGEGSRLTVL.